The 21 T cell receptor beta chains listed next were all sequenced from one sample in a study of T-cell reconstitution after alpha-beta-depleted transplantation in children. Researchers prepared the TCRbeta library using unique molecular identifiers, the study reports. One entry per CDR3 protein, called by TCRdb with MiXCR from the PCR reads. The table shows 550,000 to 800,000 distinct CDR3 sequences, with around 13% occurring only once. The sequencing used PBMCs, collected before TCRalphabeta/CD19-depleted stem cell transplant. These receptors all come from a girl aged 2 to 9 with congenital amegakaryocytic thrombocytopenia, due to receive a stem cell transplant.

This clonotype was recorded many times. The rearrangement links TRBV29-1 to TRBJ2-5; no clear D gene. CDR1 and CDR2 (germline): SQVTM, ANQGSEA. The CDR3 consists of 13 residues. V was trimmed by 6 bases and J by 2 bases, leaving 13 bases between them. CDR3 coding DNA: TGCAGCGTACCTCCGTCCGGACAAGAGACCCAGTACTTC. Its translation is CSVPPSGQETQYF.

The V and J genes are TRBV12-3 or TRBV12-4 and TRBJ2-5, with 7 nucleotides matching TRBD2. The CDR3 is 14 amino acids. V lost 2 bases to trimming and J lost 4 bases; unmatched junction nucleotides: 4. The CDR3 spells CASSLSSGGETQYF. CDR3 coding DNA: TGTGCCAGCAGTTTAAGCTCGGGGGGAGAGACCCAGTACTTC.

This clonotype was found a few times. The chain links TRBV15 to TRBJ1-2; no definite D call. Trimming removed 0 bases from V and 5 bases from J, with 4 bases in between. This CDR3 has 12 residues. CDR1 is LNHNV and CDR2 is YYDKDF in the germline V gene (reference sequence). CDR3 coding DNA: TGTGCCACCAGCAGAGATCTATATGGCTACACCTTC. As protein: CATSRDLYGYTF.

This clonotype showed up many times. This chain connects TRBV5-6 to TRBJ1-1; D is possibly TRBD1 (6 bases). Between the trimmed V and J ends, which lost 4 bases and 10 bases, there was a span of 17 bases. Germline values: CDR1 SGHDT, CDR2 YYEEEE. This CDR3 is built from 13 residues. As DNA, the CDR3 is TGTGCCAGCAGCCGACAGGTAAGCTTCGGAGCTTTCTTT. Protein: CASSRQVSFGAFF.

DNA of the CDR3: TGTGCCAGCAGCCAGTTTTGGCCCCAGCATTTT. It yields the protein CASSQFWPQHF. The chain recombines TRBV28 with TRBJ1-5; D gene unclear. Germline V gives CDR1 MDHEN, CDR2 SYDVKM. Trimming stripped 6 bases from V and 9 bases from J, with 9 bases between. The CDR3 has 11 residues.

In its sample, this clonotype was seen a few times. The rearrangement uses TRBV19 and TRBJ1-5, with TRBD1 identical over 8 bases. Germline CDR1 reads LNHDA; CDR2 reads SQIVND (reference sequence). V was clipped by 6 bases and J by 7 bases; unmatched bases: 11. The CDR3 has 15 amino acids. The CDR3 DNA follows: TGTGCCAGTAGGCGCCACAGGGGGATGTGGCAGCCCCAGCATTTT. Translated: CASRRHRGMWQPQHF.

This clonotype turned up a few times. The chain uses TRBV5-1 and TRBJ2-5; D not resolved. The CDR3 extends over 15 amino acids. The germline V and J ends were trimmed by 1 base and 2 bases, with 12 bases remaining between them. Germline CDR1 reads SGHRS; CDR2 reads YFSETQ. The CDR3 nucleotides are TGCGCCAGCAGCTTGCTGGGCGGCGAACAAGAGACCCAGTACTTC. Translation: CASSLLGGEQETQYF.

This clonotype was picked up many times. This CDR3 reads CSATGTADEKLFF. CDR3 coding DNA: TGCAGTGCTACCGGGACAGCGGATGAAAAACTGTTTTTT. The chain has TRBV20-1 and TRBJ1-4; 7 bases map to TRBD1. Germline CDR1 is DFQATT and CDR2 is SNEGSKA (reference sequence). The J segment lost 6 bases and the V segment lost 4 bases, leaving 5 bases of the junction unmatched. The CDR3 spans 13 residues.

The sample holds a few counts of this clonotype. Written as DNA, the CDR3 is TGCAGTGCTAGAGTTGATGACAGGCCGACCTACGAGCAGTACTTC. Its protein product is CSARVDDRPTYEQYF. This chain connects TRBV20-1 to TRBJ2-7, with D tentatively TRBD1 (6 bases). In germline, CDR1 is DFQATT, CDR2 SNEGSKA (reference sequence). There are 15 residues in the CDR3. V lost 1 base to trimming and J lost 2 bases, with 15 bases between them.

This clonotype was counted a few times. This sequence joins TRBV5-1 and TRBJ2-7, with 15 bases identical to TRBD2. This CDR3 spans 17 amino acids. V shed 4 bases, J shed 1 base, and the junction held 6 bases outside the gene matches. CDR1 is SGHRS and CDR2 is YFSETQ in the germline V gene. Here the CDR3 DNA reads TGCGCCAGCAGCCCGGCTGGACTAGCGGGAGGGTCCTACGAGCAGTACTTC. Amino acids: CASSPAGLAGGSYEQYF.

In its sample, this clonotype was seen many times. The V gene is TRBV5-6, the J gene TRBJ2-1, with D unresolved. Trimming shortened V by 5 bases and J by 0 bases, and 15 bases separated the two germline ends. CDR1 and CDR2 from the germline V gene are SGHDT and YYEEEE. The length of the CDR3 is 16 residues. The CDR3 sequence: CASRTPRWSSYNEQFF. DNA for the CDR3: TGTGCCAGCAGGACTCCGCGTTGGAGCTCCTACAATGAGCAGTTCTTC.

This clonotype was counted only a few times. This sequence joins TRBV5-1 and TRBJ1-2; a possible D gene is TRBD1 (5 bases). Trimming removed 2 bases from V and 6 bases from J, with 17 bases in between. CDR3 length: 15 residues. Germline V CDR1 and CDR2: SGHRS, YFSETQ. This chain's CDR3 is CASSFSKQVWDGYTF. DNA of the CDR3: TGCGCCAGCAGCTTCTCAAAACAGGTTTGGGATGGCTACACCTTC. Based on the CDR3 plus reference TRBV5-1 and TRBJ1-2, the full variable domain is KAGVTQTPRYLIKTRGQQVTLSCSPISGHRSVSWYQQTPGQGLQFLFEYFSETQRNKGNFPGRFSGRQFSNSRSEMNVSTLELGDSALYLCASSFSKQVWDGYTFGSGTRLTVV.

The chain uses TRBV4-2 and TRBJ2-5, with 9 bases aligning to TRBD2. Per the germline V gene, CDR1 is LGHNA and CDR2 is YNFKEQ. The CDR3 spans 15 residues. V dropped 0 bases and J dropped 1; count of bases not matched to a gene: 0. The CDR3 DNA reads as TGTGCCAGCAGCCAAGAGCGGGAGGGCCAAGAGACCCAGTACTTC. This codes for CASSQEREGQETQYF.

This clonotype has a count of ten or more. This chain joins TRBV12-3 or TRBV12-4 and TRBJ1-3; D is possibly TRBD1 (5 bases). The CDR3 is 14 amino acids. Trimming took off 11 bases at V and 3 bases at J, with 17 bases between the two ends. CDR3 bases: TGTGCCGGAAACCAGGGAGTCGGTGGAAACACCATATATTTT. It encodes CAGNQGVGGNTIYF.

The chain uses TRBV3-1 and TRBJ2-7; 7 bases are a match to TRBD2. The ends lost 1 base at V and 6 bases at J; junction bases unmatched: 9. The germline V gene encodes CDR1 LGHDT and CDR2 YNNKEL (reference sequence). The CDR3 has 15 residues. The CDR3 here is CASSQVGEGPGEQYF. The CDR3 DNA reads as TGTGCCAGCAGCCAAGTAGGGGAGGGCCCTGGCGAGCAGTACTTC.

This chain uses TRBV20-1 with TRBJ2-7; no definite D call. With 5 bases removed from V and 0 bases from J, the gap between germline ends came to 8 bases. Germline V CDR1 and CDR2: DFQATT, SNEGSKA (reference sequence). There are 12 residues in the CDR3. This CDR3 reads CSAPLGSYEQYF. The CDR3 DNA follows: TGCAGTGCTCCTTTGGGCTCCTACGAGCAGTACTTC.

V usage is TRBV11-2 and J usage is TRBJ1-2; D unclear. Trimming removed 5 bases from V and 4 bases from J, with 11 bases in between. The germline V gene encodes CDR1 SGHAT and CDR2 FQNNGV. The CDR3 runs 13 residues. DNA of the CDR3: TGTGCCAGCAGCCCGGGAACCCCCTATGGCTACACCTTC. This encodes CASSPGTPYGYTF. Filled out from reference TRBV11-2 and TRBJ1-2, the complete variable domain reads EAGVAQSPRYKIIEKRQSVAFWCNPISGHATLYWYQQILGQGPKLLIQFQNNGVVDDSQLPKDRFSAERLKGVDSTLKIQPAKLEDSAVYLCASSPGTPYGYTFGSGTRLTVV.

This clonotype was observed at least ten times. The chain couples TRBV5-1 to TRBJ2-1, with D possibly TRBD2 on 6 matching bases. This CDR3 region has 17 residues. Per germline, CDR1 SGHRS and CDR2 YFSETQ. V lost 4 bases and J 8 bases, leaving 25 bases between the germline ends. The CDR3 sequence: CASSPGVAEGVGDEQFF. The CDR3 region has the DNA TGCGCCAGCAGCCCGGGAGTAGCGGAAGGGGTTGGCGATGAGCAGTTCTTC.

This clonotype occurred many times. The rearrangement links TRBV12-3 or TRBV12-4 to TRBJ1-2, with unresolved D. Trimming pared 0 bases from V and 2 bases from J, leaving 7 bases between. The length of the CDR3 is 14 residues. In DNA form, the CDR3 reads TGTGCCAGCAGTTTAGCCCCGGGGAACTATGGCTACACCTTC. Translation gives CASSLAPGNYGYTF.

The chain carries TRBV12-3 or TRBV12-4 and TRBJ2-4; D is ambiguous. The germline V and J ends were trimmed by 5 bases and 7 bases, with 12 bases remaining between them. This CDR3 spans 13 amino acids. CDR3 loop: CASSRALRNIQYF. Written as DNA, the CDR3 is TGTGCCAGCAGTAGGGCGCTTCGGAACATTCAGTACTTC.

In its sample, this clonotype was seen many times. CDR3 coding DNA: TGTGCCAGCAGCATAAGCGCCGTAGCCCCGCATGAGTTTGCGCAGTATTTT. It yields the protein CASSISAVAPHEFAQYF. The V gene is TRBV7-3, the J gene TRBJ2-3; D remains ambiguous. The CDR3 is made up of 17 amino acids. Germline lookup yields CDR1 SGHTA and CDR2 FQGTGA. Between the trimmed V and J ends, which lost 5 bases and 10 bases, there was a span of 28 bases.